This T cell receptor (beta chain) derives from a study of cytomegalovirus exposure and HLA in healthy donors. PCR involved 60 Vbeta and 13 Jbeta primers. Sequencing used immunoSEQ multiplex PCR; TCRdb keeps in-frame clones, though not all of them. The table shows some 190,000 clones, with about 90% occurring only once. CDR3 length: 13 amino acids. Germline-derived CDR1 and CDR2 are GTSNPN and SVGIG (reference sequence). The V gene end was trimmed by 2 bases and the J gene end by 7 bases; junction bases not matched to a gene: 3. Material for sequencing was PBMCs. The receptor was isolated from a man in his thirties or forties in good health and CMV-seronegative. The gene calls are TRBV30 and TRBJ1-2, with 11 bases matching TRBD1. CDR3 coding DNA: TGTGCCTGGAGTCGGGACAGGGGGGCTGGCTACACCTTC. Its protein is CAWSRDRGAGYTF.